These 9 T cell receptor beta chains were sequenced from one sample in a study of CD8+ T cells in alopecia areata. cDNA prepared by RNA extraction and subsequent reverse transcription served as the template for sequencing. Profiled with immunoSEQ multiplex PCR; TCRdb holds only in-frame clones, not every one. Listed here are approximately 110,000 clones without any singletons, the top ten holding roughly a fifth. Sequencing input: lesional skin. The receptors were gathered from a C3H/HeJ mouse with alopecia areata. For the strain, the MHC haplotype given is H2-k.

This clone appeared a few times. Mouse gene names and germline throughout. The read finishes 4 residues shy of the CDR3 end, and the germline J gene is used to complete it. This chain links TRBV19 with TRBJ2-7, with D possibly being TRBD2 (7 bases). V lost 4 bases and J 0 bases, leaving 14 bases between the germline ends. The CDR3 is 15 residues long. CDR1 and CDR2 from the germline V gene are FNHDT and SITEND (reference sequence). The CDR3 DNA, read in part, is TGTGCCAGCAGTCAAGGGGGGCGAAGCTCCTAT. It translates to CASSQGGRSSY. The entire CDR3 sequence reads CASSQGGRSSYEQYF. Using reference TRBV19 and TRBJ2-7 for the parts outside the CDR3, the full variable domain is GGIITQTPKFLIGQEGQKLTLKCQQNFNHDTMYWYRQDSGKGLRLIYYSITENDLQKGDLSEGYDASREKKSSFSLTVTSAQKNEMAVFLCASSQGGRSSYEQYFGPGTRLTVL.

A word on this clone: Gene names are the mouse ones. With the read ending 4 residues before the CDR3 end, the germline J gene is used to fill in that end. The V call is TRBV1, the J call TRBJ2-5; D is ambiguous. This CDR3 has 15 amino acids. Germline values: CDR1 NSQYPW, CDR2 LRSPGD (reference sequence). V dropped 3 bases and J dropped 0 bases, with 10 bases sitting between them. The CDR3 reads CTCSAPPVNQDTQYF. The sequenced CDR3 bases are TGCACCTGCAGTGCCCCGCCTGTTAACCAAGAC.

This clone was seen only a few times. One end of the junction fails to match germline, which may point to a read error. Gene names are mouse gene names. The read comes to an end 4 residues before the CDR3 does, leaving the germline J gene to fill in the end. This rearrangement joins TRBV19 to TRBJ2-5; no clear D. The CDR3 contains 14 residues. Germline V gives CDR1 FNHDT, CDR2 SITEND (reference sequence). CDR3 in amino acids: CASSIMSVQDTQYF. CDR3 bases read: TGTGCTAGCAGTATAATGTCAGTCCAAGAC.

This clone was counted between two and nine times. The germline and genes are mouse ones. The CDR3 end is not reached by the read, which stops 4 residues before it; the germline J gene fills it in. The rearrangement links TRBV13-3 to TRBJ1-1; 10 bases map to TRBD1. Germline V gene lookup returns CDR1 NNHDY and CDR2 SYVADS. The trim removed 6 bases at V and 2 bases at J, leaving 4 bases unmatched. The CDR3 sequence is 14 residues long. The covered CDR3 bases are TGTGCCAGCACCCAGACAGGGGGCAACACA. Protein sequence: CASTQTGGNT. Given in full, the CDR3 is CASTQTGGNTEVFF.

Concerning this clone itself: Mouse germline and gene names are used. The read falls 4 residues short of the CDR3 end, and the missing part is taken from the germline J gene. This chain joins TRBV19 and TRBJ2-3; 7 nucleotides line up with TRBD2. Germline V gene sequence: CDR1 FNHDT, CDR2 SITEND (reference sequence). The V and J ends lost 2 bases and 2 bases, in that order; junction bases with no gene match: 5. The CDR3 runs 15 residues. The CDR3 is CASSMGGGDAETLYF. The sequenced CDR3 bases are TGTGCCAGCAGTATGGGGGGGGGAGATGCAGAA.

A word on this clone: Any gene name here is a mouse gene name. The CDR3 end falls 4 residues outside the read, so it is completed with the germline J gene. J is TRBJ2-2 and V is TRBV19, with 9 bases matching TRBD2. V lost 3 bases to trimming and J lost 2 bases; unmatched junction nucleotides: 8. The CDR3 covers 17 residues. CDR1 and CDR2 from the germline V gene are FNHDT and SITEND (reference sequence). CDR3 protein: CASSTDRDWVNTGQLYF. The covered CDR3 bases are TGTGCCAGCAGTACCGACCGGGACTGGGTGAACACCGGG.

In the case of this clone: Gene labels here are mouse ones. Read coverage stops 4 residues before the CDR3 terminus; the germline J gene supplies the remainder. The gene calls are TRBV13-3 and TRBJ2-7, with 7 bases identical to TRBD2. CDR1 and CDR2 from the germline V gene are NNHDY and SYVADS. The CDR3 covers 14 residues. The CDR3 sequence: CASSESGTADEQYF. CDR3 bases read: TGTGCCAGCAGTGAGTCCGGGACTGCTGAT.

This clone was seen a handful of times. Here the gene names and germline are mouse. The CDR3 extends 4 residues past the end of the read, so its final part is completed from the germline J gene. J is TRBJ2-5 and V is TRBV13-1; tentatively, D is TRBD1 (7 bases). Germline V CDR1 and CDR2: NSHNY, SYGAGN. The CDR3 has 13 amino acids. V lost 6 bases and J 3 bases, leaving 11 bases between the germline ends. The DNA read from the CDR3 is TGTGCCAGCATGGGGGACAGTCAAGAC. Its translation is CASMGDSQD. The whole CDR3 reads CASMGDSQDTQYF.

In the case of this clone: Gene names are the mouse ones. The sequence runs out 4 residues before the end of the CDR3; the remainder is reconstructed from the germline J gene. The chain employs TRBV13-2 and TRBJ2-1; TRBD1 matches 11 bases. This CDR3 contains 16 residues. V lost 3 bases to trimming and J lost 2 bases; unmatched junction nucleotides: 4. CDR1 and CDR2 (germline): NNHNN, SYGAGS (reference sequence). Incomplete CDR3 DNA: TGTGCCAGCGGTGCCGGGACAGGGGGAGACTATGCT. Encoded protein: CASGAGTGGDYA. The CDR3, in full, reads CASGAGTGGDYAEQFF.